The 13 T cell receptor beta chains below come from one sample, sequenced in a study of response to subunit inactivated influenza vaccine listed by TCRdb under 2018. Library preparation used RT-PCR. TCRdb names Illumina HiSeq 2500 as the instrument used. TCRdb itself trimmed the public reads at Q25 with fastp, ran MiXCR and retained productive beta chains. Here each entry gathers all rows of one CDR3 protein and keeps the most common genes and DNA. Recorded for this sample are hundreds of thousands of distinct CDR3 sequences; approximately 10% of them occurred a single time. Together, the top ten hold 8% to 13% of the sample. The sample also formed part of further work on T cells expressing NK-cell markers. Drawing on the second study: TCR beta cDNA libraries were made by 5'RACE template switching that added a universal primer site and unique molecular identifiers.

The input for sequencing was PBMCs from blood, taken on the day of vaccination. These receptors were taken from a man aged 50 to 60 who received an inactivated influenza vaccine. Donor details come from another sample of the same person, matched by shared clones.

This clonotype was recorded many times. This chain uses TRBV5-1 with TRBJ2-1; D gene unclear. This CDR3 comprises 14 residues. V shed 5 bases and J shed 0 bases, with 9 bases lying between them. CDR1 is SGHRS and CDR2 is YFSETQ in the germline V gene. The CDR3 sequence is CASSYYSSYNEQFF. CDR3 DNA sequence: TGCGCCAGCAGTTATTACAGCTCCTACAATGAGCAGTTCTTC.

The chain carries TRBV2 and TRBJ2-1; D might be TRBD1 (6 bases). V was cut by 7 bases and J by 2 bases, with 18 bases left in between. CDR3 size: 16 residues. The germline V gene encodes CDR1 SNHLY and CDR2 FYNNEI. The CDR3 DNA is TGTGCCAGCAAACTAACAGCAGGGGCAGCCTACAATGAGCAGTTCTTC. Translated, it gives CASKLTAGAAYNEQFF. The full variable domain, completed using reference TRBV2 and TRBJ2-1, is EPEVTQTPSHQVTQMGQEVILRCVPISNHLYFYWYRQILGQKVEFLVSFYNNEISEKSEIFDDQFSVERPDGSNFTLKIRSTKLEDSAMYFCASKLTAGAAYNEQFFGPGTRLTVL.

This clonotype was counted at least ten times. The chain has TRBV6-1 and TRBJ2-4; tentative D call: TRBD1 (5 bases). The CDR3 is 14 amino acids. With 9 bases removed from V and 0 bases from J, the gap between germline ends came to 12 bases. In germline, CDR1 is MNHNS, CDR2 SASEGT. The CDR3 region has the DNA TGTGCCAGTCGAGACAGACTAGCCAAAAACATTCAGTACTTC. This gives the protein CASRDRLAKNIQYF.

This clonotype was observed at least ten times. This chain uses TRBV29-1 with TRBJ1-1; a possible D gene is TRBD1 (5 bases). V was cut by 3 bases and J by 4 bases, with 12 bases left in between. The CDR3 contains 13 residues. The germline V gene has CDR1 SQVTM and CDR2 ANQGSEA. As DNA, the CDR3 is TGCAGCGTTGACGAGGGGATGCGCACTGAAGCTTTCTTT. Encoded protein: CSVDEGMRTEAFF.

In this sample, this clonotype turned up a few times. V gene TRBV7-2 combines with J gene TRBJ2-1; D is perhaps TRBD2 (6 bases). Between the trimmed V and J ends, which lost 3 bases and 9 bases, there was a span of 15 bases. This CDR3 spans 14 amino acids. In germline, CDR1 is SGHTA, CDR2 FQGNSA. In DNA, the CDR3 is TGTGCCAGCAGCTTCTCCGGGGGACTCGGTGAGCAGTTCTTC. Translating gives CASSFSGGLGEQFF.

Many counts were recorded for this clonotype. J is TRBJ2-7 and V is TRBV20-1; 11 bases map to TRBD2. The V and J ends lost 6 bases and 5 bases, in that order; junction bases with no gene match: 9. CDR3 size: 14 residues. Germline V gene data show CDR1 as DFQATT and CDR2 as SNEGSKA (reference sequence). Here the CDR3 DNA reads TGCAGTGCAACTAGCGGGAGTCTTTCCAACGAGCAGTACTTC. It codes for CSATSGSLSNEQYF.

The chain is built from TRBV11-2 and TRBJ2-3; 15 positions match TRBD2. CDR3 length equals 16 residues. Germline CDR1 SGHAT, CDR2 FQNNGV. The ends lost 4 bases at V and 5 bases at J; junction bases unmatched: 4. Written as DNA, the CDR3 is TGTGCCAGCAGCTCCGGACTAGCGGGGGGGATAGATACGCAGTATTTT. Translation gives CASSSGLAGGIDTQYF.

The rearrangement links TRBV2 to TRBJ2-2; the D call may be TRBD1 or TRBD2 (5 bases each). The CDR3 totals 15 residues. Germline lookup yields CDR1 SNHLY and CDR2 FYNNEI. The ends were cut back, 6 bases at V and 1 base at J, with 12 bases in the middle. The chain's CDR3 is CASRSGARNTGELFF. The CDR3 nucleotides read TGTGCCAGCAGGTCCGGGGCTAGGAACACCGGGGAGCTGTTTTTT.

Ten or more counts support this clonotype. This chain connects TRBV6-6 to TRBJ2-3; D gene ambiguous. This CDR3 spans 13 amino acids. In germline, CDR1 is MNHNY, CDR2 SVGAGI (reference sequence). The V end was cut by 2 bases, the J end by 3 bases, with 6 bases between. The CDR3 DNA sequence: TGTGCCAGCAGTTACGCAGGAACAGATACGCAGTATTTT. Encoded protein: CASSYAGTDTQYF.

The chain recombines TRBV30 with TRBJ2-2; TRBD2 matches at 14 bases. V lost 4 bases, J lost 6 bases, and 7 bases stayed unmatched. This CDR3 is 16 amino acids long. Germline lookup yields CDR1 GTSNPN and CDR2 SVGIG (reference sequence). In DNA form, the CDR3 reads TGTGCCTGGACCCTGGGACTAGCGGGAGCGGCCGGGGAGCTGTTTTTT. Translation gives CAWTLGLAGAAGELFF.

The rearrangement joins TRBV28 to TRBJ1-1, with 7 bases lining up with TRBD1. V was clipped by 5 bases and J by 10 bases; unmatched bases: 7. Per the germline V gene, CDR1 is MDHEN and CDR2 is SYDVKM. CDR3 length: 12 residues. CDR3 sequence: CASSGQTGRAFF. The CDR3 DNA is TGTGCCAGCAGTGGTCAGACAGGGAGAGCTTTCTTT.

This clonotype has just a few counts. The chain recombines TRBV7-9 with TRBJ1-3; D unclear. CDR1 and CDR2 from the germline V gene are SEHNR and FQNEAQ (reference sequence). V was cut by 1 base and J by 7 bases, with 5 bases left in between. The CDR3 extends over 12 amino acids. Here the CDR3 reads CASSLVLNTIYF. DNA for the CDR3: TGTGCCAGCAGCTTAGTTTTGAACACCATATATTTT.

This chain connects TRBV11-2 to TRBJ1-1; 8 nucleotides align to TRBD1. The CDR3 is 14 amino acids. Looked up from germline, CDR1 is SGHAT and CDR2 is FQNNGV. With V trimmed by 4 bases and J by 1 base, 2 bases remained unmatched. The CDR3 reads CASSWDRRNTEAFF. As DNA, the CDR3 is TGTGCCAGCAGCTGGGACAGGAGGAACACTGAAGCTTTCTTT.